Listed below are T cell receptor beta chains from one sample, sequenced in a study of cytomegalovirus exposure and HLA in healthy donors. Clones were sequenced by immunoSEQ multiplex PCR, and TCRdb holds only the in-frame ones, with some missing. Of fewer than 200,000 clones in the sample, roughly 80% were seen once. Sequencing was carried out using PBMCs. Receptors originate from a woman in her fifties or sixties in good health and CMV-seronegative. The CDR3 runs from the conserved cysteine through the conserved F or W. Each record gives: CDR3 protein, CDR3 DNA, D gene, clone size, V gene, J gene. D genes are given only for firm matches. Only some rows state a clone size, as once, few, many or a class for expanded clones.

CASSFLGRQGAREKLFF	TGTGCCAGCAGTTTCCTCGGACGACAGGGGGCAAGAGAAAAACTGTTTTTT	TRBD1	NA	TRBV27	TRBJ1-4
CASSIFQGGTEAFF	TGTGCCAGTAGTATATTTCAGGGAGGCACTGAAGCTTTCTTT	NA	NA	TRBV19	TRBJ1-1
CASSLAPGQGFSYNEQFF	TGTGCCAGCAGCTTGGCTCCGGGACAGGGTTTTTCCTACAATGAGCAGTTCTTC	TRBD1	once	TRBV5-8	TRBJ2-1
CASSLADGTEGNEQFF	TGTGCCAGCAGCTTAGCGGACGGGACAGAGGGCAATGAGCAGTTCTTC	TRBD1	NA	TRBV7-9	TRBJ2-1
CASSTRDKLDRFF	TGTGCCAGTAGTACCCGGGACAAGTTGGATCGGTTCTTC	NA	NA	TRBV19	TRBJ2-1
CASSLKTGSNSPLHF	TGCGCCAGCAGCTTGAAGACAGGTTCTAATTCACCCCTCCACTTT	NA	NA	TRBV7-2	TRBJ1-6
CASSLIGQGDYSNQPQHF	TGTGCCAGCAGCTTAATAGGTCAGGGGGATTATAGCAATCAGCCCCAGCATTTT	TRBD1	NA	TRBV7-9	TRBJ1-5
CASSLYGRQGPGNTEAFF	TGTGCCAGCAGTTTATATGGTCGACAGGGGCCAGGGAACACTGAAGCTTTCTTT	TRBD1	NA	TRBV28	TRBJ1-1
CASSERGRETQYF	TGCGCCAGCAGCGAAAGGGGCAGGGAGACCCAGTACTTC	NA	NA	TRBV5-1	TRBJ2-5
CASSSYPLGAYGYTF	TGTGCCAGCAGTTCTTACCCGCTGGGCGCCTATGGCTACACCTTC	NA	once	TRBV27	TRBJ1-2
CASSLVGTATNQPQHF	TGTGCCAGCAGCTTAGTGGGGACAGCGACCAACCAGCCCCAGCATTTT	TRBD1	NA	TRBV7-2	TRBJ1-5
CASSLPDTIKVKLFF	TGTGCCAGCAGTTTACCCGATACTATTAAGGTAAAACTGTTTTTT	NA	few	TRBV28	TRBJ1-4
CASSRQGRNEQFF	TGTGCCAGCAGCCGACAGGGTCGGAATGAGCAGTTCTTC	TRBD1	NA	TRBV4-2	TRBJ2-1
CASSFQGPGSGNEKLFF	TGTGCCAGCAGCTTTCAGGGGCCAGGATCGGGTAATGAAAAACTGTTTTTT	NA	NA	TRBV5-4	TRBJ1-4
CASSQGYGGYNEQFF	TGTGCCAGCAGCCAGGGCTACGGGGGCTACAATGAGCAGTTCTTC	NA	NA	TRBV4-2	TRBJ2-1
CASSLRFSHGSQETQYF	TGCGCCAGCAGCTTGAGGTTTAGCCATGGTTCCCAAGAGACCCAGTACTTC	NA	NA	TRBV5-1	TRBJ2-5
CASRVAGVSYEQYF	TGTGCCAGCAGGGTAGCAGGGGTGTCCTACGAGCAGTACTTC	NA	few	TRBV28	TRBJ2-7
CASSPFLQGMDRHGYTF	TGTGCCAGCAGCCCATTCTTACAGGGAATGGATCGGCATGGCTACACCTTC	NA	once	TRBV14	TRBJ1-2
CASRLTGTEKGYTF	TGTGCCAGCAGACTTACCGGGACAGAGAAGGGCTACACCTTC	TRBD1	once	TRBV14	TRBJ1-2
CASSQEVQGAYNEQFF	TGCGCCAGCAGCCAAGAGGTCCAGGGCGCATACAATGAGCAGTTCTTC	NA	few	TRBV4-3	TRBJ2-1
CASTNLGGEGYTF	TGCGCCAGCACGAATTTAGGGGGCGAGGGCTACACCTTC	TRBD1	NA	TRBV5-1	TRBJ1-2
CASSLGTGRSQYF	TGTGCCAGCAGCTTAGGGACAGGGAGATCGCAGTATTTT	TRBD1	NA	TRBV7-2	TRBJ2-3
CASSELEGLTGYTF	TGTGCCAGCAGTGAACTTGAGGGTTTGACTGGCTACACCTTC	NA	NA	TRBV6-1	TRBJ1-2
CASSHLTGGAGEKLFF	TGCGCCAGCAGCCATTTAACAGGGGGCGCCGGTGAAAAACTGTTTTTT	TRBD1	NA	TRBV4-3	TRBJ1-4
CASSTSGGLSNEQFF	TGTGCCAGCTCTACTAGCGGGGGGCTGTCCAATGAGCAGTTCTTC	TRBD2	NA	TRBV18	TRBJ2-1
CASSYDRSAVRNVLTF	TGCGCCAGCAGCTATGACAGGTCTGCAGTTCGTAACGTCCTGACTTTC	NA	NA	TRBV5-1	TRBJ2-6
CASRVWAMKEADTQYF	TGTGCCAGCAGAGTATGGGCCATGAAGGAGGCAGATACGCAGTATTTT	NA	NA	TRBV28	TRBJ2-3
CASRPRTGYDEQFF	TGTGCCAGCAGGCCCAGGACAGGGTATGATGAGCAGTTCTTC	TRBD1	NA	TRBV6-5	TRBJ2-1
CASSLPGDSYNEQFF	TGCGCCAGTAGCCTTCCGGGGGACTCCTACAATGAGCAGTTCTTC	NA	NA	TRBV10-1	TRBJ2-1
CASSEAGGTDTQYF	TGTGCCAGCAGTGAAGCGGGGGGGACAGATACGCAGTATTTT	TRBD2	NA	TRBV6-4	TRBJ2-3
CASSQDGREGTDTQYF	TGCGCCAGCAGCCAAGACGGGCGGGAGGGCACAGATACGCAGTATTTT	TRBD2	NA	TRBV4-3	TRBJ2-3
CASSFGTGGYGYTF	TGTGCCAGCAGTTTTGGGACAGGGGGCTATGGCTACACCTTC	TRBD1	once	TRBV27	TRBJ1-2
CASSPGGGYGYTF	TGTGCCAGCAGCCCGGGGGGGGGCTATGGCTACACCTTC	NA	NA	TRBV5-4	TRBJ1-2
CASKPGQGGYGYTF	TGCGCCAGCAAACCCGGACAGGGTGGCTATGGCTACACCTTC	TRBD1	NA	TRBV4-3	TRBJ1-2
CASSMRLDRGGSSPLHF	TGTGCCAGCAGCATGCGACTCGACAGGGGAGGCTCTTCACCCCTCCACTTT	TRBD1	NA	TRBV7-2	TRBJ1-6
CASRLGTSGRYSTDTQYF	TGTGCCAGCCGACTTGGGACTAGCGGGCGATACTCCACAGATACGCAGTATTTT	TRBD2	NA	TRBV28	TRBJ2-3
CASRAWTGGELTGNTIYF	TGTGCCAGCAGGGCTTGGACGGGGGGCGAGTTAACTGGAAACACCATATATTTT	NA	NA	TRBV27	TRBJ1-3
CASSPRTSGRHTYNEQFF	TGTGCCAGCTCACCCAGGACTAGCGGGAGACACACCTACAATGAGCAGTTCTTC	TRBD2	NA	TRBV18	TRBJ2-1
CAWLRDSYGYTF	TGTGCCTGGCTTCGGGACAGCTATGGCTACACCTTC	TRBD1	NA	TRBV30	TRBJ1-2
CASSQTLAGRYEQYF	TGCGCCAGCAGCCAAACTCTTGCCGGTCGTTACGAGCAGTACTTC	NA	NA	TRBV4-3	TRBJ2-7
CSVVGEVMNTEAFF	TGCAGCGTTGTCGGGGAAGTAATGAACACTGAAGCTTTCTTT	NA	NA	TRBV29-1	TRBJ1-1
CASSLVWLAGGDEQYF	TGTGCCAGCAGCTTGGTTTGGCTAGCGGGAGGAGACGAGCAGTACTTC	TRBD2	NA	TRBV5-6	TRBJ2-7
CAISSLAGGEGDTQYF	TGTGCCATCAGCAGCCTAGCGGGAGGGGAGGGAGATACGCAGTATTTT	TRBD2	NA	TRBV10-3	TRBJ2-3
CSVGPLGSAGGQFF	TGCAGCGTTGGGCCTCTTGGGTCCGCGGGGGGGCAGTTCTTC	TRBD2	NA	TRBV29-1	TRBJ2-1
CASSETGTNEKLFF	TGTGCCAGCAGCGAAACAGGAACTAATGAAAAACTGTTTTTT	NA	NA	TRBV28	TRBJ1-4
CASSWELRGGVPPYEQYF	TGTGCCAGCAGCTGGGAGTTACGGGGGGGCGTTCCTCCCTACGAGCAGTACTTC	NA	NA	TRBV21-1	TRBJ2-7
CSSSLGAGEAFF	TGTTCCAGCAGCTTAGGAGCAGGTGAAGCTTTCTTT	NA	NA	TRBV7-9	TRBJ1-1
CASSVGRGTINQPQHF	TGTGCCAGCAGCGTAGGAAGGGGTACAATCAATCAGCCCCAGCATTTT	NA	NA	TRBV9	TRBJ1-5
CASSPGTSGISYNEQFF	TGTGCCAGCAGCCCCGGGACTAGCGGGATTTCCTACAATGAGCAGTTCTTC	TRBD2	NA	TRBV11-2	TRBJ2-1
CASSFATSGRKNTEAFF	TGTGCCAGCAGCTTTGCTACGTCAGGCCGAAAGAACACTGAAGCTTTCTTT	NA	NA	TRBV12-1	TRBJ1-1
CASRRGRTGELFF	TGCGCCAGCAGACGGGGTCGGACCGGGGAGCTGTTTTTT	NA	few	TRBV10-1	TRBJ2-2
CASSLGQANQPQHF	TGTGCCAGCAGCCTCGGACAGGCAAATCAGCCCCAGCATTTT	TRBD1	NA	TRBV7-9	TRBJ1-5
CASSIFGRSTKNIQYF	TGTGCCAGTAGTATATTTGGCAGGTCCACCAAAAACATTCAGTACTTC	NA	once	TRBV19	TRBJ2-4
CASSQTGLGQFF	TGCGCCAGCAGCCAGACTGGACTGGGGCAGTTCTTC	NA	NA	TRBV4-1	TRBJ2-1
CASSSWTGRNTEAFF	TGTGCCAGCAGCTCCTGGACAGGGCGGAACACTGAAGCTTTCTTT	TRBD1	NA	TRBV7-2	TRBJ1-1